The 23 T cell receptor beta chains in this list originate from one sample, sequenced in a study of cytomegalovirus exposure and HLA in healthy donors. TCRdb's copy holds only in-frame clones and misses some; the assay was immunoSEQ multiplex PCR. The sample contains 65,000 to 95,000 clones, approximately 95% of which appear only once. Sequencing was carried out using PBMCs. The receptors originated from a man aged 18-30 years in good health and CMV-seronegative.

The chain couples TRBV7-9 to TRBJ2-1; D is undetermined. The V and J ends lost 5 bases and 3 bases respectively, with 14 bases between them. This CDR3 region has 15 residues. Germline V gene data show CDR1 as SEHNR and CDR2 as FQNEAQ (reference sequence). The CDR3 DNA reads TGTGCCAGCAGCCACATAAATTTCCTCTACAATGAGCAGTTCTTC. This gives the protein CASSHINFLYNEQFF.

The chain's CDR3 is CASSLDSSGVEAFF. The CDR3 DNA follows: TGCGCCAGCAGCTTGGATTCTTCGGGAGTCGAAGCTTTCTTT. The chain carries TRBV5-1 and TRBJ1-1; D gene unclear. The germline gives CDR1 SGHRS, CDR2 YFSETQ. The V gene lost 0 bases and the J gene lost 8 bases, with 14 bases spanning the gap. This CDR3 is 14 amino acids long.

The chain links TRBV2 to TRBJ2-1; D is unclear. CDR3 size: 12 residues. Trimming removed 4 bases from V and 9 bases from J, with 10 bases in between. The germline CDR1 and CDR2 sequences are SNHLY and FYNNEI. The CDR3 DNA is TGTGCCAGCAGTGTATTGACAACTGAGCAGTTCTTC. Translation: CASSVLTTEQFF. Using reference TRBV2 and TRBJ2-1 for the parts outside the CDR3, the full variable domain is EPEVTQTPSHQVTQMGQEVILRCVPISNHLYFYWYRQILGQKVEFLVSFYNNEISEKSEIFDDQFSVERPDGSNFTLKIRSTKLEDSAMYFCASSVLTTEQFFGPGTRLTVL.

J is TRBJ2-7 and V is TRBV19; 7 nucleotides agree with TRBD1. Germline lookup yields CDR1 LNHDA and CDR2 SQIVND (reference sequence). Trimming at V came to 4 bases and at J to 3 bases, leaving 9 bases not matched to a gene. CDR3 length: 15 amino acids. In nucleotides, the CDR3 is TGTGCCAGTAGTACCCAGACAGGGCCTAACTACGAGCAGTACTTC. Protein product: CASSTQTGPNYEQYF.

The V and J genes are TRBV5-1 and TRBJ2-7, with a possible D match to TRBD1 (5 bases). V shed 0 bases and J shed 7 bases, with 11 bases lying between them. This CDR3 contains 13 residues. Germline CDR1 SGHRS, CDR2 YFSETQ. This CDR3 is CASSLVAGNEQYF. The CDR3 nucleotides are TGCGCCAGCAGCTTGGTAGCAGGGAATGAGCAGTACTTC.

The V call is TRBV6-1, the J call TRBJ1-1, with a weak D call TRBD1 (5 bases). The CDR3 covers 13 residues. V was pared by 7 bases and J by 1 base, with 10 bases between. The germline gives CDR1 MNHNS, CDR2 SASEGT. The CDR3 spells CASTRDWNTEAFF. For the CDR3, the DNA is TGTGCCAGCACCAGGGACTGGAACACTGAAGCTTTCTTT.

CDR3 in amino acids: CALGPGELFF. The CDR3 DNA follows: TGTGCCTTGGGCCCCGGGGAGCTGTTTTTT. This chain joins TRBV30 and TRBJ2-2; D ambiguous. Deletions cut 7 bases from V and 6 bases from J, with 6 bases between. The germline V gene has CDR1 GTSNPN and CDR2 SVGIG (reference sequence). This CDR3 is 10 amino acids long.

The chain carries TRBV5-1 and TRBJ2-7, with D maybe TRBD1 (6 bases). The CDR3 consists of 14 residues. V was pared by 3 bases and J by 5 bases, with 15 bases between. Germline CDR1 SGHRS, CDR2 YFSETQ. The CDR3 sequence is CASSSGTPGDEQYF. CDR3 nucleotides: TGCGCCAGCAGCTCCGGGACCCCAGGGGACGAGCAGTACTTC. Together with reference TRBV5-1 and TRBJ2-7, the CDR3 gives the full variable domain: KAGVTQTPRYLIKTRGQQVTLSCSPISGHRSVSWYQQTPGQGLQFLFEYFSETQRNKGNFPGRFSGRQFSNSRSEMNVSTLELGDSALYLCASSSGTPGDEQYFGPGTRLTVT.

This sequence joins TRBV18 and TRBJ1-1, with D unresolved. Trimming took 2 bases from V and 2 from J, leaving 15 bases between them. Germline CDR1 KGHSH, CDR2 LQKENI. The CDR3 runs to 16 residues. This CDR3 is CASSPELWGDNTEAFF. In DNA form, the CDR3 reads TGTGCCAGCTCACCAGAATTGTGGGGAGACAACACTGAAGCTTTCTTT. Drawing the rest from reference TRBV18 and TRBJ1-1, the complete variable domain is NAGVMQNPRHLVRRRGQEARLRCSPMKGHSHVYWYRQLPEEGLKFMVYLQKENIIDESGMPKERFSAEFPKEGPSILRIQQVVRGDSAAYFCASSPELWGDNTEAFFGQGTRLTVV.

The genes are TRBV7-9 and TRBJ2-1; no definite D call. V was trimmed by 5 bases and J by 10 bases, leaving 12 bases between them. CDR1 SEHNR and CDR2 FQNEAQ come from the germline V gene (reference sequence). The CDR3 runs to 12 residues. This chain's CDR3 is CASSPRITEQFF. The CDR3, as DNA: TGTGCCAGCAGCCCCCGTATAACAGAGCAGTTCTTC.

The V gene is TRBV13, the J gene TRBJ2-7; TRBD2 matches at 9 bases. The V and J ends lost 0 bases and 0 bases, in that order; junction bases with no gene match: 9. CDR1 and CDR2 from the germline V gene are PRHDT and FYEKMQ (reference sequence). The CDR3 loop spans 18 amino acids. This CDR3 reads CASSLGRALAGPSYEQYF. The CDR3 DNA follows: TGTGCCAGCAGCTTAGGCCGGGCCCTAGCGGGGCCCTCCTACGAGCAGTACTTC.

This clone was recorded once. The chain uses TRBV11-3 and TRBJ2-1; 10 bases match TRBD2. Germline V gives CDR1 SGHNT, CDR2 YENEEA. The CDR3 loop spans 16 amino acids. V was clipped by 3 bases and J by 1 base; unmatched bases: 3. In DNA form, the CDR3 reads TGTGCCAGCAGCTTGACTAGCGGGTTGTCCTACAATGAGCAGTTCTTC. Protein product: CASSLTSGLSYNEQFF.

The CDR3 DNA follows: TGCAGCGTTGTAAGGACATTGAACACTGAAGCTTTCTTT. Its translation is CSVVRTLNTEAFF. V is TRBV29-1 and J is TRBJ1-1; tentative D call: TRBD1 (5 bases). V lost 4 bases to trimming and J lost 0 bases, with 9 bases between them. The length of the CDR3 is 13 residues. Germline V gene lookup returns CDR1 SQVTM and CDR2 ANQGSEA.

The gene calls are TRBV30 and TRBJ1-1; D remains unclear. Trimming stripped 3 bases from V and 6 bases from J, with 14 bases between. This CDR3 is built from 13 residues. Germline CDR1 GTSNPN, CDR2 SVGIG (reference sequence). The CDR3 DNA reads as TGTGCCTGGAGCCTCACGGCTCGGGCTGAAGCTTTCTTT. Its protein is CAWSLTARAEAFF.

The chain couples TRBV18 to TRBJ2-5; 10 bases agree with TRBD2. CDR1 and CDR2 (germline): KGHSH, LQKENI. The trim removed 3 bases at V and 5 bases at J, leaving 9 bases unmatched. This CDR3 is built from 16 residues. This chain's CDR3 is CASSPQSGGAGETQYF. The CDR3 bases are TGTGCCAGCTCACCCCAGAGCGGGGGGGCAGGGGAGACCCAGTACTTC.

This sequence joins TRBV19 and TRBJ1-3; D is unclear. V was trimmed by 6 bases and J by 3 bases, leaving 9 bases between them. From germline, CDR1 is LNHDA and CDR2 SQIVND (reference sequence). The CDR3 has 13 amino acids. In DNA form, the CDR3 reads TGTGCCAGTAGCCCATCCAATGGAAACACCATATATTTT. This sequence encodes CASSPSNGNTIYF.

This clone was picked up a small number of times. The CDR3 nucleotides are TGTGCCAGCAGCTTAAACAGGGTCTATGGCTACACCTTC. Its translation: CASSLNRVYGYTF. The chain uses TRBV7-2 and TRBJ1-2; D is possibly TRBD1 (6 bases). The CDR3 extends over 13 amino acids. Germline assignment: CDR1 SGHTA and CDR2 FQGNSA. Trimming left V 2 bases short and J 4 bases short, with 8 bases between.

The chain combines TRBV11-2 with TRBJ2-3; D ambiguous. CDR1 SGHAT and CDR2 FQNNGV come from the germline V gene. CDR3 length: 13 amino acids. Trimming cost V 1 base and J 4 bases, with 6 bases left between them. CDR3 loop: CASSLGAPDTQYF. CDR3 in DNA: TGTGCCAGCAGCTTAGGGGCCCCAGATACGCAGTATTTT.

The V call is TRBV5-1, the J call TRBJ2-1, with D perhaps TRBD2 (6 bases). The CDR3 runs to 15 residues. CDR1 is SGHRS, CDR2 YFSETQ, per germline. The V and J ends lost 0 bases and 0 bases respectively, with 7 bases between them. The CDR3 nucleotides read TGCGCCAGCAGCTTGGCCGGGAGCTCCTACAATGAGCAGTTCTTC. Translation gives CASSLAGSSYNEQFF.

The V call is TRBV4-2, the J call TRBJ2-3; 11 nucleotides match TRBD2. The CDR3 totals 18 residues. Trimming took 1 base from V and 6 from J; bases not matched to a gene: 12. Germline V gives CDR1 LGHNA, CDR2 YNFKEQ. DNA for the CDR3: TGTGCCAGCAGCCAAGTTGAAGGTAGCGGGGGGGTTGGCGATACGCAGTATTTT. Its protein product is CASSQVEGSGGVGDTQYF.

The chain links TRBV9 to TRBJ1-2; no clear D gene. V was pared by 6 bases and J by 6 bases, with 15 bases between. This CDR3 is built from 13 residues. Germline V gene data show CDR1 as SGDLS and CDR2 as YYNGEE. The CDR3 protein is CASTDFPFDGYTF. In nucleotides, the CDR3 is TGTGCCAGCACCGACTTCCCATTTGATGGCTACACCTTC.

The V and J genes are TRBV19 and TRBJ1-5, with D perhaps matching TRBD1 (5 bases). The germline V gene has CDR1 LNHDA and CDR2 SQIVND (reference sequence). The CDR3 is made up of 16 amino acids. The V end lost 4 bases, the J end lost 6 bases, and 19 bases lay between the germline ends. In DNA form, the CDR3 reads TGTGCCAGTAGTAGAGATCAGGAGGGAACAGGTCAGCCCCAGCATTTT. Amino acids: CASSRDQEGTGQPQHF.

V usage is TRBV27 and J usage is TRBJ1-2; 12 bases are a match to TRBD1. Germline loops: CDR1 MNHEY, CDR2 SMNVEV (reference sequence). The CDR3 loop spans 18 amino acids. Trimming cost V 0 bases and J 6 bases; bases outside gene matches: 11. The CDR3 DNA reads as TGTGCCAGCAGTTTATCGACGGGACAGGGGGCGAGGATTGATGGCTACACCTTC. Translated: CASSLSTGQGARIDGYTF.